This T cell receptor (beta chain) emerged from a study of lymphopenia after photon versus proton radiotherapy. Study findings and constraints: Oligoclonal CD8+ Temra expansion after nadir drove photon patients' diversity drop. Proton therapy kept repertoires fairly stable, unlike photons, which gained effector/memory cells. In patients who died, overall survival fell as post-nadir TCR diversity dropped more.

About this clone: What it binds is not known.

The CDR3 consists of 14 residues. Germline CDR1 MDHEN, CDR2 SYDVKM. V was shortened by 5 bases and J by 1 base, with 9 bases between the two germline ends. Profiled with immunoSEQ multiplex PCR; TCRdb holds only in-frame clones, not every one. The sample lists under 65,000 clones, roughly 84% seen once, with around 2.1% in the top ten. The source is a man in his 60s with pancreatic cancer. This sequence joins TRBV28 and TRBJ1-3; D is possibly TRBD1 (6 bases). The starting material was peripheral blood, obtained from a patient treated with proton-based radiotherapy. CDR3 sequence reads: CASSPTGSGNTIYF. The CDR3, as DNA: TGTGCCAGCAGTCCGACAGGATCTGGAAACACCATATATTTT.